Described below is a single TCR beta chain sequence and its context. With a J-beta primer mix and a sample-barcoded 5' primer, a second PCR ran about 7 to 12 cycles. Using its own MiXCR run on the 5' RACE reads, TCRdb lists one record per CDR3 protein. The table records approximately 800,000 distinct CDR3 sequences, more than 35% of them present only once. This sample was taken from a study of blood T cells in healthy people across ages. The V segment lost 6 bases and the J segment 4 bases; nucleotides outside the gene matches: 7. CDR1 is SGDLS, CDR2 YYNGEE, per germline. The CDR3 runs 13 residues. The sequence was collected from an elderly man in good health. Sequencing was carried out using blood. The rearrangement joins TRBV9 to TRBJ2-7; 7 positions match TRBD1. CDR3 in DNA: TGTGCCAGCAACCGGGACAGCCTATACGAGCAGTACTTC. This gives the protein CASNRDSLYEQYF.